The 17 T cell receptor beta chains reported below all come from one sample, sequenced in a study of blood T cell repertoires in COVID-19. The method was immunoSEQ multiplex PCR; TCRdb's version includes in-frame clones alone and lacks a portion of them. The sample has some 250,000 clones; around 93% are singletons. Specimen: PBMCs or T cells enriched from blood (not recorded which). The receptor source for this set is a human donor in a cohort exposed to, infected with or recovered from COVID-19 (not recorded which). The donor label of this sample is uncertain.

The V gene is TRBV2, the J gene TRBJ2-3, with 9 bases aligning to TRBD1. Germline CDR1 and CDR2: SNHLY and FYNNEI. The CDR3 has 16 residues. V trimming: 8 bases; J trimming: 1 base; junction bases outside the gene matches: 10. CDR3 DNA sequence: TGTGCCAGCTCTTCACCGGACAGGGGTGGCACAGATACGCAGTATTTT. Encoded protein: CASSSPDRGGTDTQYF.

CDR3 residues: CASSLAPGVNGYTF. The CDR3 bases are TGCGCCAGCAGCTTGGCCCCGGGGGTGAATGGCTACACCTTC. The genes are TRBV5-1 and TRBJ1-2, with a possible D match to TRBD1 (5 bases). Trimming took off 0 bases at V and 6 bases at J, with 12 bases between the two ends. The length of the CDR3 is 14 residues. Looked up from germline, CDR1 is SGHRS and CDR2 is YFSETQ. Looking up the rest from reference TRBV5-1 and TRBJ1-2 gives the full variable domain: KAGVTQTPRYLIKTRGQQVTLSCSPISGHRSVSWYQQTPGQGLQFLFEYFSETQRNKGNFPGRFSGRQFSNSRSEMNVSTLELGDSALYLCASSLAPGVNGYTFGSGTRLTVV.

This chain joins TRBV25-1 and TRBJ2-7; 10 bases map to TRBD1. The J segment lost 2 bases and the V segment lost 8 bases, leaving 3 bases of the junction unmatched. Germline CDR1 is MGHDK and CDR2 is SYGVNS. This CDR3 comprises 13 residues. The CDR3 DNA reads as TGTGCCAGCGCCGGGACAGGGGCCTACGAGCAGTACTTC. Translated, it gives CASAGTGAYEQYF.

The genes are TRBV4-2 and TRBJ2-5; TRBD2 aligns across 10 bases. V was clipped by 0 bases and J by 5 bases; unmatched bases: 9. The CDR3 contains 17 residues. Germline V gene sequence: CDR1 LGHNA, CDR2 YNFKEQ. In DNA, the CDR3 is TGTGCCAGCAGCCAAGATTGGGCTAGCGGGGGCGCGGAGACCCAGTACTTC. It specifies CASSQDWASGGAETQYF.

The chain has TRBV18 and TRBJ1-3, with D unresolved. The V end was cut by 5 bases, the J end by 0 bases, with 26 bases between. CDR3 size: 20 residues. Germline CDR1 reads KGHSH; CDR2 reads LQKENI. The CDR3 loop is CASSSTSGSPVVFSGNTIYF. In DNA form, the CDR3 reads TGTGCCAGCTCATCGACCTCCGGGTCCCCGGTAGTGTTCTCTGGAAACACCATATATTTT.

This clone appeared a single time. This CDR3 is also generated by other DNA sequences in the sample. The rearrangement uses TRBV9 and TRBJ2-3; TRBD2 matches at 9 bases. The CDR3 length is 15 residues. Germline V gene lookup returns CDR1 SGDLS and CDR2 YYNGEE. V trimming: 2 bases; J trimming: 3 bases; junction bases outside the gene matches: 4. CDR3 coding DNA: TGTGCCAGCAGCGTGGGTCTAGCGGGGACAGATACGCAGTATTTT. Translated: CASSVGLAGTDTQYF.

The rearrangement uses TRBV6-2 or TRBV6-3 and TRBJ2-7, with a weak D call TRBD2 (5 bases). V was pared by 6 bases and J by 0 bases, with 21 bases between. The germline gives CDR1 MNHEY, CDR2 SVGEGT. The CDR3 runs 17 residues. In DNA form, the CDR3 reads TGTGCCAGCAGCTATTTCCGTGTATCGGGGAACTCCTACGAGCAGTACTTC. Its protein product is CASSYFRVSGNSYEQYF.

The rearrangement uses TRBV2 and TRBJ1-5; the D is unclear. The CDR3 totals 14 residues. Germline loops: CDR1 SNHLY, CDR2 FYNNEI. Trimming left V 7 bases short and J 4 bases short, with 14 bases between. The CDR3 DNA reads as TGTGCCAGCAACCGGGATACATCAAATCAGCCCCAGCATTTT. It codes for CASNRDTSNQPQHF.

CDR3 region: CSVTGTDSYEQYF. The CDR3, as DNA: TGCAGCGTCACCGGGACAGACTCCTACGAGCAGTACTTC. This chain uses TRBV29-1 with TRBJ2-7, with 7 bases lining up with TRBD1. Trimming at V came to 6 bases and at J to 0 bases, leaving 5 bases not matched to a gene. Per germline, CDR1 SQVTM and CDR2 ANQGSEA. The CDR3 is 13 residues long.

CDR3 DNA: TGTGCCAGCAGCTCGGGACAGGTGATCACAGAGACCCAGTACTTC. Translating gives CASSSGQVITETQYF. This rearrangement joins TRBV5-4 to TRBJ2-5; 8 bases are a match to TRBD1. The germline CDR1 and CDR2 sequences are SGHNT and YYREEE (reference sequence). The J segment lost 4 bases and the V segment lost 3 bases, leaving 8 bases of the junction unmatched. The CDR3 loop spans 15 amino acids.

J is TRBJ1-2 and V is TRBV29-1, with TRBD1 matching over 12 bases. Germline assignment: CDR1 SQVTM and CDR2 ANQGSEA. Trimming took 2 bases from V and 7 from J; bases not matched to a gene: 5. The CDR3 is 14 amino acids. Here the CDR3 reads CSVESGTGGPGYTF. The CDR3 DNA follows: TGCAGCGTTGAATCCGGGACAGGGGGCCCTGGCTACACCTTC.

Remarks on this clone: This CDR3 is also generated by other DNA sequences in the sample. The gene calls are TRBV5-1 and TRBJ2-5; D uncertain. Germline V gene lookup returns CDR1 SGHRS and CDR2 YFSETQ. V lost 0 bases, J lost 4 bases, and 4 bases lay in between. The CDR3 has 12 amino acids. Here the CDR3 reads CASSLAGETQYF. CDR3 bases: TGCGCCAGCAGCTTGGCCGGAGAGACCCAGTACTTC.

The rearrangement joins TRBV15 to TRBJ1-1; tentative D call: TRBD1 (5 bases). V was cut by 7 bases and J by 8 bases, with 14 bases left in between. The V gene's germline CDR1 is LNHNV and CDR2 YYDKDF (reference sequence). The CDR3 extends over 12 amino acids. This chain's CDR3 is CATKDQGLEAFF. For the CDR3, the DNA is TGTGCCACCAAGGACCAGGGCCTGGAAGCTTTCTTT.

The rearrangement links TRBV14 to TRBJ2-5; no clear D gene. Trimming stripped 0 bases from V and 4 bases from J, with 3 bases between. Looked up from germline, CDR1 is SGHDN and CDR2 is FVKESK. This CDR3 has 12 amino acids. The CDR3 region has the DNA TGTGCCAGCAGCCAAGAAGCAGAGACCCAGTACTTC. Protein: CASSQEAETQYF.

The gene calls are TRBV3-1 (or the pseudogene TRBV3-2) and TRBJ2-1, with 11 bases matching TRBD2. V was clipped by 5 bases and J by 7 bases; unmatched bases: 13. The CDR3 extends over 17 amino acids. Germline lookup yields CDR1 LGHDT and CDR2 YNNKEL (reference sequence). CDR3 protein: CASSSAVAGGPRNEQFF. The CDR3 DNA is TGTGCCAGCAGCTCGGCGGTAGCGGGGGGGCCGCGGAATGAGCAGTTCTTC.

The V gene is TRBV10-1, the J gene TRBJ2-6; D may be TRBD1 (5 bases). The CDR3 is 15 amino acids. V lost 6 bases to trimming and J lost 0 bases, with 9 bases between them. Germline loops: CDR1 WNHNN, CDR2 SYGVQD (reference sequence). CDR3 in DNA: TGCGCCAGCAGCCCCGACAGCTCTGGGGCCAACGTCCTGACTTTC. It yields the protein CASSPDSSGANVLTF.

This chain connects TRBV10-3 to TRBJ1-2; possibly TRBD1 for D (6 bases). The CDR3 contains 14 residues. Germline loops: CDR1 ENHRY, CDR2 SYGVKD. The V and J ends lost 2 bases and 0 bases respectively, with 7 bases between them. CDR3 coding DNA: TGTGCCATCAGTGAGAGGACAGCTAACTATGGCTACACCTTC. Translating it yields CAISERTANYGYTF.